Shown below are 19 T cell receptor beta chains from a single sample sequenced in a study of blood T cells in healthy people across ages. A J-beta primer mix and a sample-barcoded 5' primer were used in a second PCR of about 7 to 11 cycles. TCRdb redid the calling of the 5' RACE reads with MiXCR, one entry per CDR3 protein. The sample gives more than 700,000 distinct CDR3 sequences, 50% to 65% of which show up once; around 41% is in the top ten. Sequenced sample: blood. The receptors come from a man at least 80 years old in good health.

The chain couples TRBV20-1 to TRBJ2-7, with no clear D. This CDR3 spans 11 amino acids. The V gene's germline CDR1 is DFQATT and CDR2 SNEGSKA (reference sequence). The V and J ends lost 6 bases and 6 bases respectively, with 12 bases between them. For the CDR3, the DNA is TGCAGTGCCCCCCGGGCAGCCGAGCAGTACTTC. It codes for CSAPRAAEQYF.

Only a few counts were recorded for this clonotype. Relative to the germline gene, one junction end is altered; a read error may explain this. This chain connects TRBV6-4 to TRBJ1-2; D is undetermined. Per germline, CDR1 MRHNA and CDR2 SNTAGT. This CDR3 region has 16 residues. This CDR3 reads CASSLDGTGFNYDYTF. The CDR3 region has the DNA TGTGCCAGCAGTCTCGACGGAACCGGCTTTAACTATGACTACACCTTC.

The rearrangement uses TRBV5-6 and TRBJ2-7, with TRBD2 matching 11 bases. The trim removed 2 bases at V and 4 bases at J, leaving 5 bases unmatched. Germline-derived CDR1 and CDR2 are SGHDT and YYEEEE. The CDR3 length is 15 residues. CDR3 loop: CASSFGSSGRYEQYF. The DNA for the CDR3 is TGTGCCAGCAGCTTCGGGTCTAGCGGGAGGTACGAGCAGTACTTC.

The count of this clonotype is one. The CDR3 region is CATSRDPFGSETQYF. The CDR3 bases are TGTGCCACCAGCAGAGACCCTTTCGGGTCAGAGACCCAGTACTTC. The gene calls are TRBV15 and TRBJ2-5; D ambiguous. The CDR3 covers 15 residues. Trimming removed 0 bases at V and 4 bases at J, with 12 bases between. CDR1 is LNHNV, CDR2 YYDKDF, per germline (reference sequence).

Comment on this clonotype: Germline and junction disagree at one end, which may indicate a read error. The chain recombines TRBV7-2 with TRBJ2-1; D might be TRBD1 or TRBD2, each matching 6 bases. Per the germline V gene, CDR1 is SGHTA and CDR2 is FQGNSA. The CDR3 has 13 residues. CDR3 in amino acids: CAGSLRGDLEQFF. The CDR3 coding sequence is TGTGCCGGCAGCTTAAGGGGGGATCTTGAGCAGTTCTTC.

Only a few counts were recorded for this clonotype. The gene calls are TRBV2 and TRBJ1-1; D is unclear. CDR3 size: 14 residues. The V end was cut by 2 bases, the J end by 3 bases, with 10 bases between. Germline-derived CDR1 and CDR2 are SNHLY and FYNNEI. CDR3 loop: CASSEQAVHTEAFF. The CDR3 bases are TGTGCCAGCAGTGAACAGGCTGTACACACTGAAGCTTTCTTT.

This clonotype occurred once. The chain uses TRBV10-3 and TRBJ2-1; TRBD1 is a possible D gene (5 bases). This CDR3 contains 17 residues. V was trimmed by 1 base and J by 3 bases, leaving 16 bases between them. Germline V gives CDR1 ENHRY, CDR2 SYGVKD. The CDR3 DNA reads as TGTGCCATCAGTGAGTTGAGACAGCCTTCCATCTACAATGAGCAGTTCTTC. Translated: CAISELRQPSIYNEQFF.

V usage is TRBV6-5 and J usage is TRBJ2-6; no firm D call. The V end lost 2 bases, the J end lost 0 bases, and 5 bases lay between the germline ends. From germline, CDR1 is MNHEY and CDR2 SVGAGI. CDR3 length: 15 amino acids. DNA for the CDR3: TGTGCCAGCAGTTACCGGGTCTCTGGGGCCAACGTCCTGACTTTC. Translation: CASSYRVSGANVLTF.

The sample holds a few counts of this clonotype. The chain carries TRBV27 and TRBJ2-3; 11 bases are a match to TRBD2. V was pared by 5 bases and J by 2 bases, with 3 bases of the junction left unmatched. Germline lookup yields CDR1 MNHEY and CDR2 SMNVEV (reference sequence). CDR3 length: 15 residues. CDR3 sequence reads: CASSRLAGITDTQYF. The CDR3 region has the DNA TGTGCCAGCAGTAGACTAGCGGGAATCACAGATACGCAGTATTTT.

The rearrangement joins TRBV6-1 to TRBJ1-5, with D perhaps matching TRBD1 (5 bases). The germline CDR1 and CDR2 sequences are MNHNS and SASEGT. The ends were cut back, 8 bases at V and 6 bases at J, with 17 bases in the middle. The CDR3 is 14 residues long. CDR3 in DNA: TGTGCCAGCGGGGGTCCCGCGCTGGGTCAGCCCCAGCATTTT. Its protein is CASGGPALGQPQHF.

Ten or more counts support this clonotype. The chain employs TRBV20-1 and TRBJ1-2; D is uncertain. The V end lost 1 base, the J end lost 5 bases, and 8 bases lay between the germline ends. CDR1 is DFQATT and CDR2 is SNEGSKA in the germline V gene (reference sequence). CDR3 length equals 12 residues. In nucleotides, the CDR3 is TGCAGTGCTAGAGGGGAGCTTTATGGCTACACCTTC. Translated, it gives CSARGELYGYTF.

The chain uses TRBV18 and TRBJ1-4; D gene uncertain. V shed 0 bases and J shed 7 bases, with 12 bases lying between them. CDR3 length equals 15 residues. Germline V lookup: CDR1 KGHSH, CDR2 LQKENI. In nucleotides, the CDR3 is TGTGCCAGCTCACCACCGACACTTTGGAGTGAAAAACTGTTTTTT. It yields the protein CASSPPTLWSEKLFF.

The rearrangement links TRBV28 to TRBJ2-3, with 10 bases identical to TRBD1. Germline values: CDR1 MDHEN, CDR2 SYDVKM. The CDR3 is made up of 16 amino acids. V was clipped by 2 bases and J by 3 bases; unmatched bases: 5. The CDR3 loop is CASSLAGDRGTDTQYF. CDR3 nucleotides: TGTGCCAGCAGTTTAGCCGGGGACAGGGGAACAGATACGCAGTATTTT.

This chain connects TRBV10-1 to TRBJ2-1; 14 nucleotides agree with TRBD2. Germline V gene data show CDR1 as WNHNN and CDR2 as SYGVQD (reference sequence). This CDR3 is 17 amino acids long. The V and J ends lost 3 bases and 3 bases, in that order; junction bases with no gene match: 4. In nucleotides, the CDR3 is TGCGCCAGCAGTGAACGACTAGCGGGAGGGGGCTACAATGAGCAGTTCTTC. Protein: CASSERLAGGGYNEQFF.

CDR3 sequence: CASSGYRYNEQYF. CDR3 nucleotide sequence: TGTGCCAGCAGTGGGTACAGATACAATGAGCAGTACTTC. The rearrangement links TRBV2 to TRBJ2-1; D unclear. The DNA end lines up better with TRBJ2-7; the J call may be wrong. Looked up from germline, CDR1 is SNHLY and CDR2 is FYNNEI. The CDR3 has 13 amino acids.

J is TRBJ2-4 and V is TRBV6-5; 10 bases align to TRBD1. The DNA end is more similar to TRBJ2-7, so the J call may be wrong. CDR1 and CDR2 (germline): MNHEY, SVGAGI. This CDR3 is built from 15 residues. In DNA, the CDR3 is TGTGCCAGCAGTTACACCGGGACAGGGGCTTCCGAGCAGTACTTC. It translates to CASSYTGTGASEQYF.

This clonotype was detected a few times. The rearrangement joins TRBV20-1 to TRBJ2-5; 10 bases line up with TRBD1. Judging by the DNA end, TRBJ2-7 fits better; the J call may be wrong. CDR1 and CDR2 (germline): DFQATT, SNEGSKA (reference sequence). The CDR3 has 15 amino acids. The CDR3, as DNA: TGCAGTGCTGGGCCCCCCGGGACAGGGGCCTACGAGCAGTACTTC. It encodes CSAGPPGTGAYEQYF.

The table lists this clonotype with a few counts. The chain uses TRBV12-3 or TRBV12-4 and TRBJ1-3; tentatively, D is TRBD1 (6 bases). Trimming took 3 bases from V and 0 from J, leaving 12 bases between them. The CDR3 has 16 amino acids. Here the CDR3 reads CASSLDSPFSGNTIYF. CDR3 DNA: TGTGCCAGCAGTTTGGACAGCCCGTTCTCTGGAAACACCATATATTTT.

This sequence joins TRBV2 and TRBJ2-3; D remains unclear. The CDR3 runs to 11 residues. V was clipped by 7 bases and J by 14 bases, with 16 bases between them. CDR1 is SNHLY, CDR2 FYNNEI, per germline. The CDR3 DNA is TGTGCCAGCACTGGCTCAGAGTACACGTATTTT. This sequence encodes CASTGSEYTYF.